This TCR beta chain was identified during a study of regulatory dendritic cells for organ transplantation. Broader study findings: Naive CD4+ and CD8+ repertoires were highly diverse; memory CD8+ was most oligoclonal. Memory CD8+ clonal expansion seemed more limited with regulatory than mature dendritic cells.

Concerning this clone itself: Its antigen is not known.

Allogeneic regulatory or mature dendritic cells were co-cultured for 5 days with CFSE-labeled sorted T cells at 1:10. Germline V gives CDR1 MNHNY, CDR2 SVGAGI (reference sequence). The CDR3 loop spans 15 amino acids. V shed 6 bases and J 7 bases; nucleotides not matched to a gene: 8. Using immunoSEQ multiplex PCR, the repertoire was profiled, and TCRdb retains in-frame clones only, with some absent. The sample includes about 20,000 clones, approximately 85% of them seen just once. This sequence was found in a human donor in good health. The chain employs TRBV6-6 and TRBJ1-5, with TRBD1 matching 11 bases. The sample consisted of naive CD4+ T cells from blood cultured with regulatory dendritic cells. Described subset: CD45RA+ naive T cells. CDR3 DNA: TGTGCCAGCAGGAGAAATAGGGACAGGGGGCAGCCCCAGCATTTT. This sequence encodes CASRRNRDRGQPQHF.